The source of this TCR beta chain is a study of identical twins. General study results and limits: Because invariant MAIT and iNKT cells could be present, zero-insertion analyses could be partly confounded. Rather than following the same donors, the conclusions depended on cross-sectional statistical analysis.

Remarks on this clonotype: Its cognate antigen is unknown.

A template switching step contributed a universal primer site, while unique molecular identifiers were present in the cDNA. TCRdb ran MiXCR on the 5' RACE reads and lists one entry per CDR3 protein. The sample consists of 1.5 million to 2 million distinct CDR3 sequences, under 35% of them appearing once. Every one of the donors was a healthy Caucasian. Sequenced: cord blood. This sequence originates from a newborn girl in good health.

CDR3 sequence: CASSLPLKKLFF. CDR3 sequence (DNA): TGTGCCAGCAGCCTCCCCCTAAAAAAACTGTTTTTT. The chain has TRBV7-2 and TRBJ1-4; no firm D call. The ends were cut back, 5 bases at V and 9 bases at J, with 10 bases in the middle. The CDR3 is 12 amino acids. Per germline, CDR1 SGHTA and CDR2 FQGNSA. The full variable domain, rest sourced from reference TRBV7-2 and TRBJ1-4, is GAGVSQSPSNKVTEKGKDVELRCDPISGHTALYWYRQSLGQGLEFLIYFQGNSAPDKSGLPSDRFSAERTGGSVSTLTIQRTQQEDSAVYLCASSLPLKKLFFGSGTQLSVL.